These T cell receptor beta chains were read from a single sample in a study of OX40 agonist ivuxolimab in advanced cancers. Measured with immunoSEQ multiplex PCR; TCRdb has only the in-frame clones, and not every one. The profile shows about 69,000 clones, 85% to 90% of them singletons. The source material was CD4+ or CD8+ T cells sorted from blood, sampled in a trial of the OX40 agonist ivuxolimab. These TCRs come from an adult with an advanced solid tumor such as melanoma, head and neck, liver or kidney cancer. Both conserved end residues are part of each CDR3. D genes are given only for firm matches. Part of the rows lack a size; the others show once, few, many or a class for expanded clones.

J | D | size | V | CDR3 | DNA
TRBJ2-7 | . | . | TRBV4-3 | CASSQDSSLLGYYEQYF | TGCGCCAGCAGCCAGGACTCCTCCCTTCTAGGGTACTACGAGCAGTACTTC
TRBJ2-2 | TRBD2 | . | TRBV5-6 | CASSSAHTKTLAVGELFF | TGTGCCAGCAGCTCTGCCCATACGAAGACACTAGCGGTCGGGGAGCTGTTTTTT
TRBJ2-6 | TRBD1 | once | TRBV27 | CASSLLGTGHSGANVLTF | TGTGCCAGCAGTTTATTAGGGACAGGGCACTCTGGGGCCAACGTCCTGACTTTC
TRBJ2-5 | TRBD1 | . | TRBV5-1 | CASSQGQGALKETQYF | TGCGCCAGCAGCCAGGGACAGGGGGCATTGAAAGAGACCCAGTACTTC
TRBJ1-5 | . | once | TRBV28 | CASAQGTINQPQHF | TGTGCCAGCGCCCAGGGGACTATCAATCAGCCCCAGCATTTT
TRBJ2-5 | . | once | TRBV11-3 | CASSLTVSGWETQYF | TGTGCCAGCAGCTTAACGGTCTCAGGGTGGGAGACCCAGTACTTC
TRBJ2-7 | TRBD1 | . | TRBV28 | CASSLTGTGLYEQYF | TGTGCCAGCAGTCTTACCGGGACAGGCCTCTACGAGCAGTACTTC
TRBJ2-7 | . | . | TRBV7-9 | CASSSNRETYEQYF | TGTGCCAGCAGCTCAAACAGGGAAACCTACGAGCAGTACTTC
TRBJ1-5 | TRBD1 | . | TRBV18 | CASSQGTGGSNQPQHF | TGTGCCAGCTCACAGGGGACAGGAGGAAGCAATCAGCCCCAGCATTTT
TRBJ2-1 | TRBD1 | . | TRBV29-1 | CSAGQGGNEQFF | TGCAGCGCCGGACAGGGGGGCAATGAGCAGTTCTTC